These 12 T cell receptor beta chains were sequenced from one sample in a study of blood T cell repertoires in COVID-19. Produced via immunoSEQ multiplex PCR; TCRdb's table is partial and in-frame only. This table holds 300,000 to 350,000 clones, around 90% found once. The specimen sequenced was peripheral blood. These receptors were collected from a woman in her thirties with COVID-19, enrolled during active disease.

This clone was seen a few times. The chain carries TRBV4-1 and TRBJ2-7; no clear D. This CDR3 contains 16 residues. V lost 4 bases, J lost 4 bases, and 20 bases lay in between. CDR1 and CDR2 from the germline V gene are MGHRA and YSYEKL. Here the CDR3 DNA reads TGCGCCAGCAGCCCCGAAAGGCTTTCGACTCGTTACGAGCAGTACTTC. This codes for CASSPERLSTRYEQYF.

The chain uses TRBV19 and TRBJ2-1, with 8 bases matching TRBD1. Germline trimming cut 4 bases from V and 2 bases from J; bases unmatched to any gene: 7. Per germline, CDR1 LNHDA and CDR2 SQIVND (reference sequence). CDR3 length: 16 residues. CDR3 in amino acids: CASSKSQGAAYNEQFF. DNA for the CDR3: TGTGCCAGTAGTAAATCCCAGGGGGCGGCCTACAATGAGCAGTTCTTC.

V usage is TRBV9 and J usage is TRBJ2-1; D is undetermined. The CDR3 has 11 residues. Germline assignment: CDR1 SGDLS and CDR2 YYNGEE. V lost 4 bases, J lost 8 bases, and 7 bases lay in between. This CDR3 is CASSTQDEQFF. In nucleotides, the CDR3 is TGTGCCAGCAGCACGCAGGATGAGCAGTTCTTC.

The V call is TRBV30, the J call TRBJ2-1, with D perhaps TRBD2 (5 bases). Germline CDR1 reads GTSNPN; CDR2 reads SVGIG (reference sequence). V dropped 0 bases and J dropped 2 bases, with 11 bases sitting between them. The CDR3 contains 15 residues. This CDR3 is CAWSVTGSTYNEQFF. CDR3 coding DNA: TGTGCCTGGAGTGTAACGGGAAGCACCTACAATGAGCAGTTCTTC. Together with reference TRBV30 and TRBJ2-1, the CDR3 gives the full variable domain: SQTIHQWPATLVQPVGSPLSLECTVEGTSNPNLYWYRQAAGRGLQLLFYSVGIGQISSEVPQNLSASRPQDRQFILSSKKLLLSDSGFYLCAWSVTGSTYNEQFFGPGTRLTVL.

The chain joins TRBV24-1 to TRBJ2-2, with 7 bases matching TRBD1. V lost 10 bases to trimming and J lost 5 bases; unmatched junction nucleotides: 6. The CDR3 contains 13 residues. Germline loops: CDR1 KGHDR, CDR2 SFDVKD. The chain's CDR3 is CATGDSSTGELFF. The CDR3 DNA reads TGTGCCACGGGGGACAGTTCGACCGGGGAGCTGTTTTTT.

CDR3 sequence: CASSSRQRYTF. For the CDR3, the DNA is TGTGCCAGCAGTTCTCGACAGAGGTACACCTTC. The chain combines TRBV28 with TRBJ1-2; TRBD1 might be the D (5 bases). V was shortened by 4 bases and J by 11 bases, with 11 bases between the two germline ends. In germline, CDR1 is MDHEN, CDR2 SYDVKM. The CDR3 loop spans 11 amino acids.

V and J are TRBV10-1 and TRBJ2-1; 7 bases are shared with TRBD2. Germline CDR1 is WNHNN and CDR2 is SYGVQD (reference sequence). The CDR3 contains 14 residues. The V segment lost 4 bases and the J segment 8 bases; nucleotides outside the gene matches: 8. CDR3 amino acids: CASSAAGDKDEQFF. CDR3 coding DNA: TGCGCCAGCAGTGCGGCGGGAGATAAGGATGAGCAGTTCTTC.

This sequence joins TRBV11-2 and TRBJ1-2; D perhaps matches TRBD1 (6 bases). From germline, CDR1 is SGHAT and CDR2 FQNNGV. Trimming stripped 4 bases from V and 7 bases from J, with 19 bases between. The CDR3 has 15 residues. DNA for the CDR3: TGTGCCAGCAGCTCCAAACCCGGGACACTTGTTGGCTACACCTTC. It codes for CASSSKPGTLVGYTF.

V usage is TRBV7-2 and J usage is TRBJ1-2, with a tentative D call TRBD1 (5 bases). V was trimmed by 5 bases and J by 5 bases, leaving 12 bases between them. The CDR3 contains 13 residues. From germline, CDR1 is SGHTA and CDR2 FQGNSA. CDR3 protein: CASSPDRQYGYTF. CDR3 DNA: TGTGCCAGCAGCCCCGACAGACAATATGGCTACACCTTC.

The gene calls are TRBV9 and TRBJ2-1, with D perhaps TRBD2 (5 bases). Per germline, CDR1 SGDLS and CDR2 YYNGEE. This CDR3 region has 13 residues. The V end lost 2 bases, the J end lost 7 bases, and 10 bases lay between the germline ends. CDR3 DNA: TGTGCCAGCAGCGTGTCTGCGGGTAATGAGCAGTTCTTC. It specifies CASSVSAGNEQFF.

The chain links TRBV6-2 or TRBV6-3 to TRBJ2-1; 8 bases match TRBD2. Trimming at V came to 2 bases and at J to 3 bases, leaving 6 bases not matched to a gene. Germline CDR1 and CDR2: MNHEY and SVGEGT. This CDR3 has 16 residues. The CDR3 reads CASSYGGRPLYNEQFF. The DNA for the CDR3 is TGTGCCAGCAGTTACGGCGGGAGGCCCCTCTACAATGAGCAGTTCTTC.

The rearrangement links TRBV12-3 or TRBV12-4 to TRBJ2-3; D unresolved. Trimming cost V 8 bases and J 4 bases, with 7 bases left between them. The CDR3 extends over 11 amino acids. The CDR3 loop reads CASLSPDTQYF. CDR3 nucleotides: TGTGCCAGCCTGTCCCCAGATACGCAGTATTTT.